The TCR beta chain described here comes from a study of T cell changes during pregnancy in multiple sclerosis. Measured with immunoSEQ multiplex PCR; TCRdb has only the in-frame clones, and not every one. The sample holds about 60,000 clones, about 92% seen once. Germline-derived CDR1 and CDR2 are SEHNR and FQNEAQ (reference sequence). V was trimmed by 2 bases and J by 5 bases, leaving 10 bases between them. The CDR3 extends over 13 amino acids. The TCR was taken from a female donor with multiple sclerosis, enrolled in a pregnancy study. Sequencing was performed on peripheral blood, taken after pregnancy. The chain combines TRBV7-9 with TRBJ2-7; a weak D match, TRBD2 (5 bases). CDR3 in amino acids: CASSLSGTNEQYF. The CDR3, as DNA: TGTGCCAGCAGCTTATCGGGAACGAACGAGCAGTACTTC.